The subject of this entry is one TCR beta chain. The data derive from a study of technical replicates of blood from a handful of donors. The table came from immunoSEQ multiplex PCR; TCRdb's copy has only in-frame clones and leaves some out. This repertoire shows some 66,000 clones, around 89% found once; its top ten account for under 6%. V lost 6 bases and J 1 base, leaving 9 bases between the germline ends. Germline V gives CDR1 WNHNN, CDR2 SYGVQD (reference sequence). This CDR3 has 13 residues. The source is a human donor in good health. Some clones in this sample may be carry-over from other donors' samples. The sample was PBMCs. V gene TRBV10-1 combines with J gene TRBJ1-1; perhaps TRBD1 as D (5 bases). CDR3 protein: CASRPTGNTEAFF. CDR3 DNA sequence: TGCGCCAGCAGGCCCACAGGGAACACTGAAGCTTTCTTT.